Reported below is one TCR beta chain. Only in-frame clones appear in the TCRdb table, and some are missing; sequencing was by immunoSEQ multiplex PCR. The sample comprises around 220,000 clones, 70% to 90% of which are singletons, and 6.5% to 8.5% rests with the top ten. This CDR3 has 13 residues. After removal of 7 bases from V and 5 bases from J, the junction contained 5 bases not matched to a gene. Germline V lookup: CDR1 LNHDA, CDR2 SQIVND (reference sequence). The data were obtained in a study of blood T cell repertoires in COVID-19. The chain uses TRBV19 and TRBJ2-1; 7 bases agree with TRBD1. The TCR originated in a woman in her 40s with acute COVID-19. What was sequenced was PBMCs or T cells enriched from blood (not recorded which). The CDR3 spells CASTGTVHNEQFF. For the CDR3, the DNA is TGTGCCAGTACGGGGACAGTTCACAATGAGCAGTTCTTC.